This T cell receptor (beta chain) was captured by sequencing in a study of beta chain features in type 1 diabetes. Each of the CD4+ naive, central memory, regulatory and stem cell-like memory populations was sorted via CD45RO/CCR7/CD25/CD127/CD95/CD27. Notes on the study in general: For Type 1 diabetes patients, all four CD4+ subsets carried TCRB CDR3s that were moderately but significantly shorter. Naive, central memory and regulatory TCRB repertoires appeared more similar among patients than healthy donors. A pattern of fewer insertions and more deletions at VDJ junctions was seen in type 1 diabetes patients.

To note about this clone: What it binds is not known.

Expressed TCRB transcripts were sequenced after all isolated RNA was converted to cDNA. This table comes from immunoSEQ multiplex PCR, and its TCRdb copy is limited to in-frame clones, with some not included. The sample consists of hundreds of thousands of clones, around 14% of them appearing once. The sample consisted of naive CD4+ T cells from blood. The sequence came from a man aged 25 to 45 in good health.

The CDR3 is CASSYPDRGGYEQYV. CDR3 nucleotides: TGTGCCAGCAGTTATCCCGACAGGGGAGGCTACGAGCAGTACGTC. The gene calls are TRBV27 and TRBJ2-7, with TRBD1 identical over 8 bases. Germline assignment: CDR1 MNHEY and CDR2 SMNVEV (reference sequence). Trimming at V came to 4 bases and at J to 3 bases, leaving 8 bases not matched to a gene. There are 15 residues in the CDR3.